One T cell receptor beta chain is described in this entry. Its target is unknown. 13 Jbeta primers and 60 Vbeta primers were used for the PCR. Sequencing used immunoSEQ multiplex PCR; TCRdb keeps in-frame clones, though not all of them. The repertoire holds 100,000 or so clones, about 81% seen once, with over 1.1% in the top ten. The data were obtained in a study of cytomegalovirus exposure and HLA in healthy donors. Turning to the study itself: Across 350 to 400 genotyped donors, approximately 80% landed in the Caucasian-associated ancestry cluster.

Findings of the study overall: Several of the most significant clusters appeared, in a later analysis, to be linked to common viral pathogens. Differences between HLA loci emerged in a later analysis of TCR association rates, with DRB1 most and HLA-C fewest. TCR beta sequences reportedly predicted most subjects' HLA-A and HLA-B alleles accurately.

The CDR3 runs to 11 residues. The germline CDR1 and CDR2 sequences are DFQATT and SNEGSKA (reference sequence). Trimming took off 5 bases at V and 4 bases at J, with 7 bases between the two ends. This clonotype was sampled from a middle-aged man in good health and CMV-seronegative. The V and J genes are TRBV20-1 and TRBJ2-3; D remains unclear. The sample was PBMCs. The CDR3 region is CSAYFPDTQYF. In DNA form, the CDR3 reads TGCAGTGCTTATTTCCCAGATACGCAGTATTTT.